The present T cell receptor (beta chain) was sequenced within a study of blood T cell repertoires in COVID-19. Study in general: Samples representing acute and convalescent COVID-19 were sourced from the United States, Italy and Spain. Sources were T cells, B-cell-depleted T cells, or PBMCs; the material itself was cDNA or gDNA.

Per the original data handling: Reference gene primer amplification gave nucleated cell count estimates. Measured with immunoSEQ multiplex PCR; TCRdb has only the in-frame clones, and not every one. V, J and clone size were drawn from that table, and D and trimming were deduced from the DNA. The repertoire has some 210,000 clones, roughly 82% of them found once; the top ten carry about 12%. The J segment lost 8 bases and the V segment lost 3 bases, leaving 2 bases of the junction unmatched. The CDR3 runs 12 residues. Germline CDR1 is SGHVS and CDR2 is FQNEAQ. The chain joins TRBV7-8 to TRBJ1-1, with 8 bases that match TRBD1. This TCR was recovered from a woman aged 40 to 50 with acute or convalescent COVID-19. Sample: peripheral blood. The CDR3 is CASSFWDREAFF. CDR3 nucleotide sequence: TGTGCCAGCAGCTTTTGGGACAGGGAAGCTTTCTTT.